A selection of T cell receptor beta chains follows, all from one sample in a study of neurological immune-mediated disorders. Each CDR3 protein gets one entry after TCRdb re-called the 5' RACE reads with MiXCR. The top ten clones hold 1.8% of a sample with more than 70,000 distinct CDR3 sequences, over 9% of them seen once. What was sequenced was PBMCs. These receptors were taken from a man aged 40-55 years in good health. The CDR3 runs from the conserved cysteine through the conserved F or W. D genes are given only for firm matches. Where a row states a size, it is once, few, many or the class of an expanded clone; other rows omit it.

V: TRBV20-1; size: many; D: TRBD1; J: TRBJ2-4; DNA: TGCAGTGCAATAGCGACAGGGATTAACATTCAGTACTTC; CDR3: CSAIATGINIQYF
V: TRBV19; size: many; D: NA; J: TRBJ1-6; DNA: TGTGCCAGTAGCGATCGACCGGGCAATTCACCCCTCCACTTT; CDR3: CASSDRPGNSPLHF
V: TRBV6-1; size: many; D: NA; J: TRBJ2-6; DNA: TGTGCCAGCAGTCAGGGGGGACTGGCTGGGGCCAACGTCCTGACTTTC; CDR3: CASSQGGLAGANVLTF
V: TRBV5-5; size: many; D: NA; J: TRBJ1-5; DNA: TGTGCCAGCAGCCTCGGACAGATCAATCAGCCCCAGCATTTT; CDR3: CASSLGQINQPQHF
V: TRBV11-2; size: many; D: NA; J: TRBJ1-1; DNA: TGTGCCAGCAGCTTAGGACTCCGGGGGGTTGAAGCTTTCTTT; CDR3: CASSLGLRGVEAFF
V: TRBV29-1; size: many; D: NA; J: TRBJ2-7; DNA: TGCAGCGTCGCGCCCGACAGCTACGAGCAGTACTTC; CDR3: CSVAPDSYEQYF
V: TRBV10-3; size: many; D: NA; J: TRBJ2-5; DNA: TGTGCCATCAGTGAGCCGACACTCCAAGAGACCCAGTACTTC; CDR3: CAISEPTLQETQYF
V: TRBV3-1; size: many; D: NA; J: TRBJ1-1; DNA: TGTGCCAGCAGCCAAGAGGGGATGGGGCAGGGACAAGTCACTGAAGCTTTCTTT; CDR3: CASSQEGMGQGQVTEAFF
V: TRBV7-2; size: many; D: NA; J: TRBJ1-1; DNA: TGTGCCAGCAGCCCAACTTGGACGGCTGGAGCTTTCTTT; CDR3: CASSPTWTAGAFF
V: TRBV7-9; size: many; D: TRBD1; J: TRBJ1-3; DNA: TGTGCCAGCAGCTTGGGACAGGGGGCGAACACCATATATTTT; CDR3: CASSLGQGANTIYF
V: TRBV27; size: few; D: TRBD2; J: TRBJ2-7; DNA: TGTGCCAGCAGGTTTGGGCGGGGGGCTTTATACGAGCAGTACTTC; CDR3: CASRFGRGALYEQYF
V: TRBV4-2; size: NA; D: TRBD1; J: TRBJ1-5; DNA: TGTGCCAGCAGCCAAGAGCCGGGACAGAATCAGCCCCAGCATTTT; CDR3: CASSQEPGQNQPQHF
V: TRBV7-2; size: many; D: NA; J: TRBJ1-2; DNA: TGTGCCAGCAGCCTGTTGAGGGGCGGCTACACCTTC; CDR3: CASSLLRGGYTF
V: TRBV5-1; size: many; D: NA; J: TRBJ2-1; DNA: TGCGCCAGCAGCTTGGAGGGGCTAAATGAGCAGTTCTTC; CDR3: CASSLEGLNEQFF
V: TRBV5-1; size: many; D: NA; J: TRBJ2-4; DNA: TGCGCCAGCAGCCAAGGCCCCGATCGCCAGAAGATCGCCAAAAACATTCAGTACTTC; CDR3: CASSQGPDRQKIAKNIQYF
V: TRBV5-6; size: many; D: TRBD1; J: TRBJ2-1; DNA: TGTGCCAGCAGCCCACGGACAGGGAGTTCCTACAATGAGCAGTTCTTC; CDR3: CASSPRTGSSYNEQFF
V: TRBV6-5; size: NA; D: TRBD1; J: TRBJ2-2; DNA: TGTGCAAGCAGGAGATCCAGGACAGGCACCGGGGAGCTGTTTTTT; CDR3: CASRRSRTGTGELFF
V: TRBV6-6; size: many; D: NA; J: TRBJ2-4; DNA: TGTGCCAGCAGTCCGGTTGGGGAGGCCAAAAACATTCAGTACTTC; CDR3: CASSPVGEAKNIQYF
V: TRBV7-9; size: many; D: NA; J: TRBJ1-4; DNA: TGTGCCAGCAGCTTAGGAGCTCGGGGGGCAACTAATGAAAAACTGTTTTTT; CDR3: CASSLGARGATNEKLFF
V: TRBV5-1; size: many; D: NA; J: TRBJ2-2; DNA: TGCGCCAGCAGCTTGGTACTCGCACCCGGGGAGCTGTTTTTT; CDR3: CASSLVLAPGELFF
V: TRBV20-1; size: NA; D: TRBD1; J: TRBJ2-7; DNA: TGCAGTGCTAAAACGGGACAGGGGCCGAACTACGAGCAGTACTTC; CDR3: CSAKTGQGPNYEQYF
V: TRBV20-1; size: many; D: TRBD2; J: TRBJ2-1; DNA: TGCAGTGCTAGAGATCATGGTAGCGGGGGGAGTAGTGAGCAGTTCTTC; CDR3: CSARDHGSGGSSEQFF
V: TRBV7-3; size: many; D: TRBD2; J: TRBJ2-1; DNA: TGTGCCAGCAGCTTGGGACTAGCGGGGGGGAATGAGCAGTTCTTC; CDR3: CASSLGLAGGNEQFF
V: TRBV28; size: many; D: NA; J: TRBJ2-7; DNA: TGTGCCAGCAGTTTCTTTGGGGGGAGCTCCTACGAGCAGTACTTC; CDR3: CASSFFGGSSYEQYF
V: TRBV7-9; size: many; D: TRBD1; J: TRBJ1-2; DNA: TGTGCCAGCAGCAATGGACAGGGGAACTATGGCTACACCTTC; CDR3: CASSNGQGNYGYTF
V: TRBV27; size: many; D: NA; J: TRBJ2-7; DNA: TGTGCCAGCAGTTCTGCCTACGAGCAGTACTTC; CDR3: CASSSAYEQYF
V: TRBV9; size: many; D: TRBD1; J: TRBJ1-5; DNA: TGTGCCAGCAGCGTAGGTTCCGGGACAGGTATGGAGCCCCAGCATTTT; CDR3: CASSVGSGTGMEPQHF
V: TRBV20-1; size: many; D: NA; J: TRBJ1-2; DNA: TGCAGTGCTAGATGGGGGGGGAAAGGAGATGGCTACACCTTC; CDR3: CSARWGGKGDGYTF
V: TRBV12-3/TRBV12-4; size: many; D: NA; J: TRBJ2-3; DNA: TGTGCCAGCAGGATGGGGGCGAACACAGATACGCAGTATTTT; CDR3: CASRMGANTDTQYF
V: TRBV14; size: many; D: NA; J: TRBJ2-2; DNA: TGTGCCAGCAGCCGATTCGGAGGAGGGGGCACCGGGGAGCTGTTTTTT; CDR3: CASSRFGGGGTGELFF
V: TRBV20-1; size: NA; D: TRBD2; J: TRBJ2-3; DNA: TGCAGTGCCGAGGGCCGGGGGGTTAGCACAGATACGCAGTATTTT; CDR3: CSAEGRGVSTDTQYF
V: TRBV27; size: medium-sized; D: NA; J: TRBJ1-1; DNA: TGTGCCAGCAGTTTTGGGCAGACATTTTCTGAAGCTTTCTTT; CDR3: CASSFGQTFSEAFF
V: TRBV20-1; size: many; D: NA; J: TRBJ1-6; DNA: TGCAGTGCTAGTCTCCTCCTACTCCCCAGCTCCTATAATTCACCCCTCCACTTT; CDR3: CSASLLLLPSSYNSPLHF
V: TRBV20-1; size: many; D: NA; J: TRBJ1-6; DNA: TGCAGTGCTAGAGCCCTTGAGAGGGCTGATAATTCACCCCTCCACTTT; CDR3: CSARALERADNSPLHF
V: TRBV29-1; size: many; D: NA; J: TRBJ2-1; DNA: TGCAGCGTTGAAGATGGGTTCGGGACCCAAGAGGGGCAGTTCTTC; CDR3: CSVEDGFGTQEGQFF
V: TRBV27; size: many; D: NA; J: TRBJ2-3; DNA: TGTGCCAGCAGTCCCCTAGGCTATTGGGGGCGGGGAGATACGCAGTATTTT; CDR3: CASSPLGYWGRGDTQYF
V: TRBV6-5; size: many; D: NA; J: TRBJ2-1; DNA: TGTGCCAGCAGTTACTCGAACAGGGCCCACAATGAGCAGTTCTTC; CDR3: CASSYSNRAHNEQFF